Listed below are T cell receptor beta chains from one sample, sequenced in a study of cytomegalovirus exposure and HLA in healthy donors. TCRdb keeps only in-frame clones here, not all; method: immunoSEQ multiplex PCR. This sample has some 66,000 clones, with around 97% found just once. Material: PBMCs. These TCRs come from a woman aged 18-30 years in good health and CMV-seropositive. Each CDR3 is given with its conserved first and last residue. Fields, in order: V gene, CDR3 protein.

v_call: TRBV2; cdr3_aa: CASSDVGPAGVYNEQFF
v_call: TRBV5-6; cdr3_aa: CASSLAFGQGNEQYF
v_call: TRBV15; cdr3_aa: CATSRGPRTGYGYTF
v_call: TRBV25-1; cdr3_aa: CASSDRSMGYGYTF
v_call: TRBV28; cdr3_aa: CASKTGGRGELFF
v_call: TRBV2; cdr3_aa: CASIGTGGFTGELFF
v_call: TRBV28; cdr3_aa: CASSPIAGGSNEQFF
v_call: TRBV19; cdr3_aa: CASTPKGLEGYTF
v_call: TRBV19; cdr3_aa: CASSVPGQSSGNTIYF
v_call: TRBV27; cdr3_aa: CASGFTGDYGYTF
v_call: TRBV5-1; cdr3_aa: CASSWTGGYEQYF
v_call: TRBV30; cdr3_aa: CAWSRIGMNEQYF
v_call: TRBV7-9; cdr3_aa: CATSFGGSNQPQHF
v_call: TRBV30; cdr3_aa: CAWSLEEQYF
v_call: TRBV5-4; cdr3_aa: CASSFFNRKDTQYF
v_call: TRBV27; cdr3_aa: CASSLFFANEKLFF
v_call: TRBV7-3; cdr3_aa: CASSLSGEANTQYF
v_call: TRBV9; cdr3_aa: CASSVAFGDTEAFF
v_call: TRBV27; cdr3_aa: CASSIGTPVYEQYF
v_call: TRBV11-2; cdr3_aa: CASSLGSGTDTQYF
v_call: TRBV28; cdr3_aa: CASSLRENTEAFF
v_call: TRBV9; cdr3_aa: CASSVEAPDTQYF
v_call: TRBV14; cdr3_aa: CASSPIGVAGENIQYF
v_call: TRBV5-6; cdr3_aa: CASSPTGFPEAFF
v_call: TRBV6-1; cdr3_aa: CASSEARVSSGNTIYF
v_call: TRBV6-6; cdr3_aa: CASSYPDRNTEAFF
v_call: TRBV9; cdr3_aa: CASSERTGMETQYF
v_call: TRBV28; cdr3_aa: CASGDRVSYEQYF
v_call: TRBV7-9; cdr3_aa: CASSLQGLTEAFF
v_call: TRBV7-9; cdr3_aa: CASSPRGLDTQYF
v_call: TRBV27; cdr3_aa: CASSSSGYGTDTQYF
v_call: TRBV5-5; cdr3_aa: CASSLSLQGFGANVLTF
v_call: TRBV10-3; cdr3_aa: CAIGQGAGEKLFF
v_call: TRBV9; cdr3_aa: CASSVNRGSPRDTDTQYF
v_call: TRBV19; cdr3_aa: CASSIRTGTLENTIYF
v_call: TRBV15; cdr3_aa: CATSIGRGPVTGNTIYF
v_call: TRBV6-1; cdr3_aa: CASSEWDNSGNTIYF
v_call: TRBV7-9; cdr3_aa: CASSSGTGLSGANVLTF
v_call: TRBV9; cdr3_aa: CASSVGGTRTGELFF
v_call: TRBV5-6; cdr3_aa: CASSWLAGGPTYEQYF
v_call: TRBV28; cdr3_aa: CASSIGTSGYQETQYF
v_call: TRBV7-9; cdr3_aa: CASSSYIRPGEKLFF
v_call: TRBV6-1; cdr3_aa: CASSTGGATGELFF
v_call: TRBV6-5; cdr3_aa: CASSYSGGAGNEQFF
v_call: TRBV6-5; cdr3_aa: CASSSQGAGEKLFF
v_call: TRBV5-1; cdr3_aa: CASSLWTGGESDTQYF
v_call: TRBV7-9; cdr3_aa: CASSFSGRALVDTQYF
v_call: TRBV13; cdr3_aa: CASSLGPRPVPDGYTF
v_call: TRBV7-9; cdr3_aa: CASSFIGGRSNTQYF
v_call: TRBV15; cdr3_aa: CATSRGQDNEQFF
v_call: TRBV5-4; cdr3_aa: CASSLAYGGNTEAFF
v_call: TRBV5-4; cdr3_aa: CASSHSGNYNEQFF
v_call: TRBV5-5; cdr3_aa: CASSLAGGSYEQYF
v_call: TRBV27; cdr3_aa: CASSLRVGSGKNTEAFF
v_call: TRBV4-2; cdr3_aa: CASSQGRSSGVLNEQFF
v_call: TRBV5-8; cdr3_aa: CASSPPGLSYNEQFF
v_call: TRBV7-7; cdr3_aa: CASSDSGGSYNEQFF